A single sample gave rise to the 26 T cell receptor beta chains below, sequenced in a study of T cell responses to AZD1222 COVID-19 vaccine listed by TCRdb under 2021. The library was produced with the immunoSEQ multiplex PCR assay. The table was pulled from immuneACCESS by TCRdb, which kept in-frame rearrangements only. Such tables lose some clones; where checked, under half of the loss comes from unresolved V genes, and the rest has no known cause. The sample includes 70,000 to 90,000 clones, with roughly 88% observed a single time. The ten largest make up more than 8.5% of the sample. The label giving this sample's time point can be read as: baseline before first vaccination. The starting material was peripheral blood, obtained on day 0 of AZD1222 vaccination. The source of these receptors is an adult in good health.

The chain carries TRBV6-6 and TRBJ1-1; 8 nucleotides align to TRBD1. The CDR3 runs to 15 residues. With 5 bases clipped from V and 4 bases from J, the junction kept 9 bases outside the gene matches. Germline assignment: CDR1 MNHNY and CDR2 SVGAGI (reference sequence). DNA for the CDR3: TGTGCCAGCAGTCACGGACAGGGTAGAGGCACTGAAGCTTTCTTT. Translating gives CASSHGQGRGTEAFF.

This clone was recorded once. The chain couples TRBV6-5 to TRBJ1-6; D is ambiguous. V lost 0 bases to trimming and J lost 3 bases, with 6 bases between them. This CDR3 comprises 15 residues. Germline V gene data show CDR1 as MNHEY and CDR2 as SVGAGI. The CDR3 sequence is CASSYSGVYNSPLHF. The CDR3 nucleotides are TGTGCCAGCAGTTACTCTGGAGTCTATAATTCACCCCTCCACTTT.

The genes are TRBV7-3 and TRBJ2-1; 10 bases map to TRBD1. The CDR3 totals 15 residues. Germline loops: CDR1 SGHTA, CDR2 FQGTGA. V lost 5 bases to trimming and J lost 8 bases; unmatched junction nucleotides: 9. The CDR3 DNA reads as TGTGCCAGCAGCACCGACAGGGGGCGGATTGATGAGCAGTTCTTC. This sequence encodes CASSTDRGRIDEQFF.

This rearrangement joins TRBV24-1 to TRBJ2-2, with a possible D match to TRBD1 (6 bases). The CDR3 is made up of 14 amino acids. Germline assignment: CDR1 KGHDR and CDR2 SFDVKD. Trimming took off 5 bases at V and 4 bases at J, with 10 bases between the two ends. The CDR3 sequence: CATSGAGATGELFF. The CDR3 nucleotides read TGTGCCACCAGTGGGGCAGGGGCCACCGGGGAGCTGTTTTTT.

The J gene is TRBJ1-5, the V gene TRBV7-9, with TRBD1 matching over 9 bases. CDR1 and CDR2 (germline): SEHNR, FQNEAQ (reference sequence). The junction had 7 bases not matched to a gene; V was cut back by 4 bases and J by 9 bases. The CDR3 extends over 14 amino acids. The CDR3 DNA reads TGTGCCAGCAGCTCAACAGGGGGCGCGGGGCCCCAGCATTTT. Amino acids: CASSSTGGAGPQHF.

The chain uses TRBV7-9 and TRBJ1-2; 8 bases line up with TRBD1. This CDR3 comprises 16 residues. Germline trimming cut 3 bases from V and 4 bases from J; bases unmatched to any gene: 10. Germline V lookup: CDR1 SEHNR, CDR2 FQNEAQ (reference sequence). The CDR3 DNA follows: TGTGCCAGCAGCTTTAGGAACGACAGGGGCACCTATGGCTACACCTTC. It codes for CASSFRNDRGTYGYTF.

The gene calls are TRBV7-9 and TRBJ1-2; TRBD1 matches at 7 bases. CDR3 size: 13 residues. V lost 5 bases and J lost 4; bases outside the gene matches: 4. The germline V gene encodes CDR1 SEHNR and CDR2 FQNEAQ (reference sequence). CDR3 coding DNA: TGTGCCAGCAGCCGGGACAGTTCCTATGGCTACACCTTC. Its protein product is CASSRDSSYGYTF.

CDR3 sequence reads: CASNHREDQPQHF. CDR3 nucleotides: TGCGCCAGCAACCACAGGGAGGATCAGCCCCAGCATTTT. The rearrangement uses TRBV10-2 and TRBJ1-5; possible D gene TRBD1, 6 bases. V was shortened by 7 bases and J by 5 bases, with 12 bases between the two germline ends. The CDR3 totals 13 residues. In germline, CDR1 is WSHSY, CDR2 SAAADI.

The rearrangement uses TRBV5-1 and TRBJ2-2; TRBD2 matches at 8 bases. The CDR3 contains 16 residues. J lost 6 bases, V lost 3 bases, and 10 bases had no gene match. The germline CDR1 and CDR2 sequences are SGHRS and YFSETQ. The DNA for the CDR3 is TGCGCCAGCAGCTCCCTAGCGGGCCCCCCGGCCGGGGAGCTGTTTTTT. Translating gives CASSSLAGPPAGELFF.

The V gene is TRBV7-3, the J gene TRBJ2-1; D is perhaps TRBD2 (5 bases). The CDR3 sequence is 15 residues long. Trimming pared 3 bases from V and 2 bases from J, leaving 11 bases between. Per germline, CDR1 SGHTA and CDR2 FQGTGA. CDR3: CASSLGSVTYNEQFF. DNA for the CDR3: TGTGCCAGCAGCTTGGGTAGCGTCACCTACAATGAGCAGTTCTTC.

The rearrangement joins TRBV10-3 to TRBJ1-1, with 7 bases fitting TRBD1. The V gene's germline CDR1 is ENHRY and CDR2 SYGVKD. This CDR3 is built from 17 residues. V shed 8 bases and J 0 bases; nucleotides not matched to a gene: 15. The CDR3, as DNA: TGTGCCATCGCTGGGACAGCGAGGGATGGGATGAACACTGAAGCTTTCTTT. Translation: CAIAGTARDGMNTEAFF.

The chain employs TRBV10-3 and TRBJ1-4; possibly TRBD1 for D (5 bases). The CDR3 is 14 residues long. Germline CDR1 is ENHRY and CDR2 is SYGVKD. V was trimmed by 4 bases and J by 5 bases, leaving 11 bases between them. CDR3 region: CAISGTGLNEKLFF. As DNA, the CDR3 is TGTGCCATCAGTGGAACAGGCCTAAATGAAAAACTGTTTTTT.

V gene TRBV6-6 combines with J gene TRBJ1-1; D unresolved. V was pared by 0 bases and J by 3 bases, with 11 bases between. The CDR3 consists of 15 residues. Germline CDR1 MNHNY, CDR2 SVGAGI (reference sequence). This chain's CDR3 is CASSYSSEVDTEAFF. CDR3 coding DNA: TGTGCCAGCAGTTACTCGTCGGAGGTGGACACTGAAGCTTTCTTT.

This clone was counted a few times. This chain links TRBV28 with TRBJ1-2; D perhaps matches TRBD1 (5 bases). This CDR3 spans 13 amino acids. Trimming shortened V by 5 bases and J by 5 bases, and 12 bases separated the two germline ends. The germline CDR1 and CDR2 sequences are MDHEN and SYDVKM. In DNA form, the CDR3 reads TGTGCCAGCAGTCCCGGGACGGAGTATGGCTACACCTTC. Protein product: CASSPGTEYGYTF.

The V call is TRBV2, the J call TRBJ1-4; 8 positions agree with TRBD1. This CDR3 is built from 13 residues. Losses at the gene ends were 9 bases for V and 8 bases for J; bases not matched to a gene: 8. Germline V gene data show CDR1 as SNHLY and CDR2 as FYNNEI. In nucleotides, the CDR3 is TGTGCCAGTGGACAGGGCGTGGAAGAAAAACTGTTTTTT. Translation: CASGQGVEEKLFF.

The chain is built from TRBV9 and TRBJ1-2; 8 bases line up with TRBD1. CDR3 size: 14 residues. Per germline, CDR1 SGDLS and CDR2 YYNGEE. Trimming cost V 4 bases and J 7 bases; bases outside gene matches: 9. The CDR3 spells CASSHRGAGGGYTF. The CDR3 bases are TGTGCCAGCAGCCACAGGGGGGCAGGGGGTGGCTACACCTTC.

The genes are TRBV20-1 and TRBJ1-2; possible D gene TRBD1, 5 bases. Germline values: CDR1 DFQATT, CDR2 SNEGSKA (reference sequence). The CDR3 has 11 residues. The ends were cut back, 5 bases at V and 3 bases at J, with 7 bases in the middle. The CDR3 DNA follows: TGCAGTGCTGGGGGGGACTATGGCTACACCTTC. This gives the protein CSAGGDYGYTF.

CDR3: CASGPPPAQETQYF. The CDR3 DNA is TGTGCCAGCGGGCCCCCCCCAGCGCAAGAGACCCAGTACTTC. This chain uses TRBV6-6 with TRBJ2-5, with D hard to call. The CDR3 is 14 residues long. V lost 8 bases and J lost 2, with 15 bases in between. The germline V gene encodes CDR1 MNHNY and CDR2 SVGAGI (reference sequence).

The V gene is TRBV28, the J gene TRBJ2-7; possible D gene TRBD1, 6 bases. The ends were cut back, 2 bases at V and 4 bases at J, with 21 bases in the middle. CDR1 and CDR2 from the germline V gene are MDHEN and SYDVKM. This CDR3 region has 17 residues. CDR3 sequence (DNA): TGTGCCAGCAGTTTACTCCCGGAAGGGGGTCAGGGGTACGAGCAGTACTTC. As protein: CASSLLPEGGQGYEQYF.

This chain links TRBV6-2 or TRBV6-3 with TRBJ2-7, with 8 nucleotides matching TRBD2. The V gene's germline CDR1 is MNHEY and CDR2 SVGEGT. V was clipped by 5 bases and J by 5 bases; unmatched bases: 17. The CDR3 sequence is 17 residues long. The CDR3 is CASSRKTAGTSVDEQYF. The CDR3 DNA reads as TGTGCCAGCAGTCGCAAGACGGCCGGGACTAGTGTTGACGAGCAGTACTTC.

This chain joins TRBV7-8 and TRBJ1-4, with TRBD1 identical over 7 bases. V trimming: 5 bases; J trimming: 7 bases; junction bases outside the gene matches: 10. The CDR3 length is 15 residues. Germline-derived CDR1 and CDR2 are SGHVS and FQNEAQ. As DNA, the CDR3 is TGTGCCAGCAGCCCGATACAGGGGATCAGTGAAAAACTGTTTTTT. The encoded protein is CASSPIQGISEKLFF.

The chain joins TRBV6-2 or TRBV6-3 to TRBJ1-2; no definite D call. The CDR3 totals 12 residues. The ends were cut back, 4 bases at V and 7 bases at J, with 10 bases in the middle. Looked up from germline, CDR1 is MNHEY and CDR2 is SVGEGT. In DNA form, the CDR3 reads TGTGCCAGCAGTTCCCGATCAGGTGGCTACACCTTC. Translating gives CASSSRSGGYTF.

The chain has TRBV10-3 and TRBJ2-7; a possible D gene is TRBD2 (5 bases). Germline V gene data show CDR1 as ENHRY and CDR2 as SYGVKD. Trimming shortened V by 8 bases and J by 7 bases, and 15 bases separated the two germline ends. This CDR3 comprises 12 residues. The CDR3 here is CAIAPRTGEQYF. For the CDR3, the DNA is TGTGCCATCGCGCCCCGAACGGGGGAGCAGTACTTC.

This clone was counted only a few times. V is TRBV18 and J is TRBJ1-1; D is possibly TRBD1 (5 bases). Trimming pared 0 bases from V and 9 bases from J, leaving 11 bases between. CDR1 KGHSH and CDR2 LQKENI come from the germline V gene. The CDR3 runs 13 residues. Written as DNA, the CDR3 is TGTGCCAGCTCACCACCGACAGATTTAAAAGCTTTCTTT. Its protein is CASSPPTDLKAFF.

Note on this clone: The junction and the germline gene differ at one end; a read error may be behind it. J is TRBJ1-5 and V is TRBV19, with a weak D call TRBD1 (5 bases). Germline-derived CDR1 and CDR2 are LNHDA and SQIVND (reference sequence). The CDR3 spans 14 residues. The CDR3 is CASTYGQGNQPQHF. As DNA, the CDR3 is TGTGCCAGTACCTACGGGCAGGGCAACCAGCCCCAGCATTTT.

The rearrangement links TRBV3-1 (or the pseudogene TRBV3-2) to TRBJ2-7; TRBD1 aligns across 7 bases. The trim removed 3 bases at V and 1 base at J, leaving 3 bases unmatched. Germline V gives CDR1 LGHDT, CDR2 YNNKEL (reference sequence). The CDR3 consists of 14 residues. This CDR3 reads CASSQGRGSYEQYF. CDR3 in DNA: TGTGCCAGCAGCCAGGGCAGGGGGTCCTACGAGCAGTACTTC.